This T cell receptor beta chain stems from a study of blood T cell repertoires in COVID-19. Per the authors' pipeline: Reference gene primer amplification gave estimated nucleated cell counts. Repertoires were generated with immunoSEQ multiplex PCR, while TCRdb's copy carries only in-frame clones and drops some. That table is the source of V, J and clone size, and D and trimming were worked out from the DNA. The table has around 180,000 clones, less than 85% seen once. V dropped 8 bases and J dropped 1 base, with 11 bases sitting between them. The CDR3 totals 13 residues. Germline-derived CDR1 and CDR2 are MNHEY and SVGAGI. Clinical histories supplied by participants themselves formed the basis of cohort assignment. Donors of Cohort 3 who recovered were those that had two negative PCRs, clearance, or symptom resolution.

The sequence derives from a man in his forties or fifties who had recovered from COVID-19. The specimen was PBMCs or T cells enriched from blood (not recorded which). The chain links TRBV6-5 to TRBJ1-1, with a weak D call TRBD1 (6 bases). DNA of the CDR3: TGTGCCAGCTCCGGGACAAAGAACACTGAAGCTTTCTTT. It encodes CASSGTKNTEAFF.